A selection of T cell receptor beta chains follows, all from one sample in a study of PD-1 blockade in classical Hodgkin lymphoma. Sequencing was performed with immunoSEQ multiplex PCR; in TCRdb, only in-frame clones are kept and a portion is missing. The profile shows just under 10,000 clones, 82% of them singletons. Specimen: peripheral blood mononuclear cells (PBMCs), collected before the fourth cycle of nivolumab. These receptors were collected from a human donor with classical Hodgkin lymphoma. Each CDR3 is given with its conserved first and last residue. The order of the fields is clone size, J gene, V gene, CDR3 protein. Clone size is stated in some rows and not others, as once, few, many or a class when expanded.

clone size: -
J gene: TRBJ2-4
V gene: TRBV9
CDR3 protein: CASSETGLEVQYF

clone size: -
J gene: TRBJ1-1
V gene: TRBV28
CDR3 protein: CASSLYRGENTEAFF

clone size: -
J gene: TRBJ2-2
V gene: TRBV10-2
CDR3 protein: CASNDRASGELFF

clone size: -
J gene: TRBJ2-1
V gene: TRBV6-5
CDR3 protein: CASSLGGSNEQFF

clone size: -
J gene: TRBJ1-1
V gene: TRBV11-2
CDR3 protein: CASSSSPWGAFF

clone size: -
J gene: TRBJ1-5
V gene: TRBV2
CDR3 protein: CASRFRGTDNQPQHF

clone size: once
J gene: TRBJ1-6
V gene: TRBV5-6
CDR3 protein: CASSSHNSPLHF

clone size: few
J gene: TRBJ1-1
V gene: TRBV21-1
CDR3 protein: CANSKSWAANTEAFF

clone size: -
J gene: TRBJ1-3
V gene: TRBV6-5
CDR3 protein: CASSYGTGGNTIYF

clone size: once
J gene: TRBJ1-5
V gene: TRBV19
CDR3 protein: CASGGAVNSNQPQHF

clone size: -
J gene: TRBJ2-3
V gene: TRBV5-8
CDR3 protein: CASSLTSTDTQYF

clone size: -
J gene: TRBJ1-4
V gene: TRBV7-9
CDR3 protein: CASSFGAGQNNEKLFF

clone size: -
J gene: TRBJ2-7
V gene: TRBV7-7
CDR3 protein: CASSYRTGAEQYF

clone size: -
J gene: TRBJ1-4
V gene: TRBV19
CDR3 protein: CASTHRGSGEKLFF

clone size: -
J gene: TRBJ2-1
V gene: TRBV9
CDR3 protein: CASSVRSSYNEQFF

clone size: -
J gene: TRBJ1-1
V gene: TRBV6-5
CDR3 protein: CASSYSGGNTEAFF

clone size: -
J gene: TRBJ1-4
V gene: TRBV27
CDR3 protein: CASSFGGQEHEKLFF